This T cell receptor beta chain was profiled in a study of PD-L1 blockade in urothelial cancer. Study at large: Atezolizumab (1,200 mg intravenously every 3 weeks) began around 2014 for patients. In the patient group, twenty-five of 29 were males with bladder-origin urothelial cancer.

Clones were sequenced by immunoSEQ multiplex PCR, and TCRdb holds only the in-frame ones, with some missing. The profile shows over 75,000 clones, 89% of them singletons. Time point indicated: pretreatment peripheral blood. V lost 1 base, J lost 8 bases, and 18 bases lay in between. CDR3 size: 16 residues. CDR1 and CDR2 from the germline V gene are SGHTA and FQGNSA. The specimen was PBMCs, collected around atezolizumab (anti-PD-L1) treatment. The sequence was obtained from a woman of 80 years or more with urothelial cancer. The chain has TRBV7-2 and TRBJ2-1; a possible D gene is TRBD2 (7 bases). CDR3 loop: CASSLVPRGPFDEQFF. DNA for the CDR3: TGTGCCAGCAGCTTAGTTCCGCGGGGGCCCTTCGATGAGCAGTTCTTC.